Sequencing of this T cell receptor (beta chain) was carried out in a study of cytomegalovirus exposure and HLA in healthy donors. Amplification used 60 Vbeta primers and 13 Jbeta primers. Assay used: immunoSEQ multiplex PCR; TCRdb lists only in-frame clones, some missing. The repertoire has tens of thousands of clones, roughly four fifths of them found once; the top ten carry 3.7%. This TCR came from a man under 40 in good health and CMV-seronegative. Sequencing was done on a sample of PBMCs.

As DNA, the CDR3 is TGTGCCAGCAGCTTATCGACTCAAGAGACCCAGTACTTC. Protein sequence: CASSLSTQETQYF. V and J are TRBV11-2 and TRBJ2-5; D gene ambiguous. The CDR3 has 13 amino acids. The V and J ends lost 2 bases and 2 bases respectively, with 6 bases between them. From germline, CDR1 is SGHAT and CDR2 FQNNGV.